These 13 T cell receptor beta chains were all obtained from the same sample, sequenced in a study of cytomegalovirus exposure and HLA in healthy donors. PCR amplification relied on 60 Vbeta primers (plus 13 Jbeta primers). Produced via immunoSEQ multiplex PCR; TCRdb's table is partial and in-frame only. The sample records approximately 180,000 clones, under 85% being singletons. Sequences were obtained from PBMCs. Receptors originate from a man in his late teens or twenties in good health and CMV-seronegative.

The J gene is TRBJ1-5, the V gene TRBV6-5; D is uncertain. V lost 2 bases and J lost 4, with 9 bases in between. Germline V gene sequence: CDR1 MNHEY, CDR2 SVGAGI. The CDR3 extends over 14 amino acids. CDR3 nucleotide sequence: TGTGCCAGCAGTTACGGCGGGGTTAATCAGCCCCAGCATTTT. Protein sequence: CASSYGGVNQPQHF.

The chain employs TRBV9 and TRBJ2-7, with a weak D call TRBD1 (6 bases). The CDR3 runs to 14 residues. CDR1 is SGDLS, CDR2 YYNGEE, per germline. The ends were cut back, 4 bases at V and 7 bases at J, with 18 bases in the middle. CDR3 protein: CASSPGVAVLEQYF. The CDR3 DNA reads as TGTGCCAGCAGCCCAGGGGTCGCGGTTTTGGAGCAGTACTTC.

The V and J genes are TRBV5-5 and TRBJ1-1; 7 nucleotides match TRBD1. CDR1 is SGHKS and CDR2 is YYEKEE in the germline V gene (reference sequence). V shed 6 bases, J shed 1 base, and the junction held 9 bases outside the gene matches. This CDR3 has 15 amino acids. The CDR3 loop reads CASTGWTGGNTEAFF. CDR3 coding DNA: TGTGCCAGCACCGGTTGGACAGGCGGGAACACTGAAGCTTTCTTT.

The V and J genes are TRBV6-6 and TRBJ2-7; weak D call: TRBD2 (5 bases). Trimming removed 8 bases at V and 2 bases at J, with 10 bases between. The V gene's germline CDR1 is MNHNY and CDR2 SVGAGI (reference sequence). The CDR3 runs 12 residues. As DNA, the CDR3 is TGTGCCAGCGGCCACGGGGCCTACGAGCAGTACTTC. It codes for CASGHGAYEQYF.

The chain recombines TRBV4-2 with TRBJ1-5; D is ambiguous. The germline V and J ends were trimmed by 0 bases and 0 bases, with 9 bases remaining between them. This CDR3 is 16 amino acids long. CDR1 LGHNA and CDR2 YNFKEQ come from the germline V gene. CDR3 in DNA: TGTGCCAGCAGCCAAGATAGCGGTTATAGCAATCAGCCCCAGCATTTT. Amino acids: CASSQDSGYSNQPQHF.

The V and J genes are TRBV27 and TRBJ1-3; weak D call: TRBD1 (6 bases). Germline V gene data show CDR1 as MNHEY and CDR2 as SMNVEV (reference sequence). Trimming took off 5 bases at V and 3 bases at J, with 20 bases between the two ends. CDR3 length: 17 residues. The chain's CDR3 is CASSTTRNRVYGNTIYF. CDR3 DNA sequence: TGTGCCAGCAGTACCACTAGGAACAGGGTCTATGGAAACACCATATATTTT.

The V and J genes are TRBV6-5 and TRBJ1-3, with 8 bases lining up with TRBD1. Germline CDR1 reads MNHEY; CDR2 reads SVGAGI. V dropped 0 bases and J dropped 4; count of bases not matched to a gene: 2. The CDR3 spans 15 residues. CDR3 loop: CASSYSRGPGNTIYF. CDR3 nucleotide sequence: TGTGCCAGCAGTTACTCCAGGGGGCCCGGAAACACCATATATTTT.

V is TRBV9 and J is TRBJ2-3; 7 positions match TRBD1. The CDR3 has 16 amino acids. V dropped 2 bases and J dropped 2; count of bases not matched to a gene: 8. Looked up from germline, CDR1 is SGDLS and CDR2 is YYNGEE. The CDR3 sequence: CASSVIGTAITDTQYF. The CDR3 nucleotides read TGTGCCAGCAGCGTCATAGGGACAGCAATCACAGATACGCAGTATTTT.

The gene calls are TRBV28 and TRBJ2-7; 7 nucleotides line up with TRBD2. The CDR3 consists of 17 residues. With V trimmed by 7 bases and J by 2 bases, 17 bases remained unmatched. The germline gives CDR1 MDHEN, CDR2 SYDVKM. The CDR3 protein is CASTLGASGTGAYEQYF. In DNA form, the CDR3 reads TGTGCCAGCACCTTAGGGGCTAGCGGAACGGGGGCCTACGAGCAGTACTTC.

The genes are TRBV7-2 and TRBJ1-1; D gene uncertain. Germline CDR1 and CDR2: SGHTA and FQGNSA. V lost 5 bases, J lost 4 bases, and 14 bases lay in between. The CDR3 runs 14 residues. CDR3 region: CASSPSRGRTEAFF. The CDR3 DNA follows: TGTGCCAGCAGCCCCTCTCGGGGTCGCACTGAAGCTTTCTTT.

The rearrangement uses TRBV5-4 and TRBJ2-1; D unclear. V was pared by 2 bases and J by 8 bases, with 11 bases between. This CDR3 contains 13 residues. Germline V gives CDR1 SGHNT, CDR2 YYREEE (reference sequence). The CDR3 DNA follows: TGTGCCAGCAGCTTCACAGTTTGGGATGAGCAGTTCTTC. This encodes CASSFTVWDEQFF.

The genes are TRBV10-2 and TRBJ1-4; D not certain. CDR3 length: 13 residues. Trimming took 10 bases from V and 6 from J, leaving 15 bases between them. From germline, CDR1 is WSHSY and CDR2 SAAADI. The chain's CDR3 is CANTPGPYEKLFF. The CDR3 DNA follows: TGCGCCAACACGCCAGGCCCTTATGAAAAACTGTTTTTT.

This chain joins TRBV27 and TRBJ1-4; D is unclear. Germline CDR1 is MNHEY and CDR2 is SMNVEV (reference sequence). With 2 bases removed from V and 8 bases from J, the gap between germline ends came to 9 bases. The CDR3 sequence is 13 residues long. The CDR3 DNA follows: TGTGCCAGCAGTTTAAGGTCGGGAGAAAAACTGTTTTTT. Its protein product is CASSLRSGEKLFF.